This T cell receptor beta chain was retrieved from a study of spatial heterogeneity in lung cancer. Study-wide context: Beta-chain sequences consistently outnumbered alpha-chain sequences in detection. Each distinct TCR and UMI combination averaged more than ten appearances in raw reads.

TCRdb redid the calling of the 5' RACE reads with MiXCR, one entry per CDR3 protein. Altogether about 2,400 distinct CDR3 sequences are present, around 13% being singletons, with the ten largest covering about 20%. As to time point: sample taken at primary tumor resection. The authors sequenced whole RNA from tumor, nontumor lung or frozen PBMC without sorting. V lost 2 bases and J 0 bases, leaving 8 bases between the germline ends. The CDR3 is 16 residues long. Judged by abundance, this clonotype is medium-sized. This specimen consisted of normal lung tissue next to the tumor, obtained at surgery. This TCR derives from a female donor with early-stage non-small cell lung cancer. This chain joins TRBV12-3 or TRBV12-4 and TRBJ2-6, with D unresolved. In DNA, the CDR3 is TGTGCCAGCAGTTTATATCGAGGCTCTGGGGCCAACGTCCTGACTTTC. Translating gives CASSLYRGSGANVLTF.